Each of the 27 T cell receptor beta chains below was sequenced from the same sample in a study of CD8+ T cells in alopecia areata. TCR sequencing used cDNA made by reverse transcription of extracted RNA. The table came from immunoSEQ multiplex PCR; TCRdb's copy has only in-frame clones and leaves some out. The sample includes a few hundred thousand clones, about 58% of them seen just once. As for treatment: oral pan-JAK inhibitor, 5-10 mg twice daily. Sequenced material: CD4+ T cells sorted from blood, taken at week 4, from a patient treated with tofacitinib. The receptors here all came from a human donor with alopecia areata.

This clone was seen a handful of times. V usage is TRBV25-1 and J usage is TRBJ1-4; D is perhaps TRBD1 (6 bases). The CDR3 is 14 residues long. Germline CDR1 MGHDK, CDR2 SYGVNS. Between the trimmed V and J ends, which lost 4 bases and 7 bases, there was a span of 13 bases. CDR3 amino acids: CASSGLRDTEKLFF. The CDR3 DNA reads TGTGCCAGCAGTGGGCTGAGGGACACTGAAAAACTGTTTTTT.

The CDR3 region has the DNA TGTGCCTGGACAGGGTTCGGGGGGAGCTACACCTTC. Protein product: CAWTGFGGSYTF. The chain joins TRBV30 to TRBJ1-2; D perhaps matches TRBD1 (5 bases). The germline CDR1 and CDR2 sequences are GTSNPN and SVGIG (reference sequence). V was clipped by 4 bases and J by 9 bases, with 15 bases between them. This CDR3 has 12 residues.

V and J are TRBV2 and TRBJ1-2; D gene uncertain. The germline V gene encodes CDR1 SNHLY and CDR2 FYNNEI. The V gene lost 4 bases and the J gene lost 7 bases, with 10 bases spanning the gap. The CDR3 contains 12 residues. Written as DNA, the CDR3 is TGTGCCAGCAGTGCTGGGAATCGTGGCTACACCTTC. Amino acid sequence: CASSAGNRGYTF. The full variable domain, in which reference TRBV2 and TRBJ1-2 provide the parts outside the CDR3, is EPEVTQTPSHQVTQMGQEVILRCVPISNHLYFYWYRQILGQKVEFLVSFYNNEISEKSEIFDDQFSVERPDGSNFTLKIRSTKLEDSAMYFCASSAGNRGYTFGSGTRLTVV.

The chain employs TRBV30 and TRBJ2-7; 7 bases are a match to TRBD1. CDR1 GTSNPN and CDR2 SVGIG come from the germline V gene (reference sequence). CDR3 length: 14 amino acids. Trimming took 3 bases from V and 3 from J; bases not matched to a gene: 8. The CDR3 DNA reads as TGTGCCTGGAGCGAGACAGGGCCTCGCTACGAGCAGTACTTC. Translating it yields CAWSETGPRYEQYF.

This clone was observed a few times. This CDR3 is CASRRTGLSVDSPLHF. The CDR3 DNA follows: TGTGCCAGCAGACGAACAGGGCTCTCCGTTGATTCACCCCTCCACTTT. The rearrangement uses TRBV7-2 and TRBJ1-6; the D gene is possibly TRBD1 (6 bases). V gave up 6 bases and J gave up 8 bases, with 20 bases separating them. CDR3 length: 16 amino acids. CDR1 is SGHTA, CDR2 FQGNSA, per germline. Based on the CDR3 plus reference TRBV7-2 and TRBJ1-6, the full variable domain is GAGVSQSPSNKVTEKGKDVELRCDPISGHTALYWYRQSLGQGLEFLIYFQGNSAPDKSGLPSDRFSAERTGGSVSTLTIQRTQQEDSAVYLCASRRTGLSVDSPLHFGNGTRLTVT.

The chain employs TRBV29-1 and TRBJ2-5; D ambiguous. The CDR3 is made up of 12 amino acids. V lost 5 bases and J lost 4, with 11 bases in between. Germline CDR1 reads SQVTM; CDR2 reads ANQGSEA. The CDR3 sequence: CSVRVPGETQYF. CDR3 DNA sequence: TGCAGCGTTCGGGTTCCTGGAGAGACCCAGTACTTC.

In this sample, this clone turned up a few times. The chain recombines TRBV7-9 with TRBJ1-2; tentatively, D is TRBD1 (6 bases). The CDR3 is made up of 14 amino acids. The V end lost 6 bases, the J end lost 4 bases, and 15 bases lay between the germline ends. Germline V gene data show CDR1 as SEHNR and CDR2 as FQNEAQ (reference sequence). The CDR3 protein is CASSQRQASYGYTF. The CDR3 DNA reads as TGTGCCAGCAGTCAAAGACAGGCGTCCTATGGCTACACCTTC.

V gene TRBV25-1 combines with J gene TRBJ2-1; 8 bases agree with TRBD2. In germline, CDR1 is MGHDK, CDR2 SYGVNS. The CDR3 sequence is 16 residues long. J gave up 4 bases and V 7 bases, and 12 bases lay outside the gene matches. This CDR3 is CASTPSGGAGYNEQFF. For the CDR3, the DNA is TGTGCCAGCACCCCTTCCGGGGGGGCGGGTTACAATGAGCAGTTCTTC.

The CDR3 region has the DNA TGTGCCAGCAATGGAGGTGTTCGGATGGGGAATGAGCAGTTCTTC. It yields the protein CASNGGVRMGNEQFF. V is TRBV2 and J is TRBJ2-1, with D possibly being TRBD2 (5 bases). This CDR3 has 15 amino acids. The ends were cut back, 7 bases at V and 7 bases at J, with 20 bases in the middle. Germline loops: CDR1 SNHLY, CDR2 FYNNEI.

The chain combines TRBV30 with TRBJ1-5; D is ambiguous. Germline V gene sequence: CDR1 GTSNPN, CDR2 SVGIG (reference sequence). The CDR3 consists of 14 residues. Between the trimmed V and J ends, which lost 0 bases and 7 bases, there was a span of 13 bases. Here the CDR3 DNA reads TGTGCCTGGAGTGTTCCCCCGGGTCGACAGCCCCAGCATTTT. Translation gives CAWSVPPGRQPQHF.

This sequence joins TRBV7-2 and TRBJ2-7; D may correspond to TRBD1 or TRBD2 (5 bases each). V dropped 5 bases and J dropped 4 bases, with 18 bases sitting between them. Germline CDR1 and CDR2: SGHTA and FQGNSA. The CDR3 covers 15 residues. Here the CDR3 reads CASSTRDVEGYEQYF. The CDR3 nucleotides read TGTGCCAGCAGCACCCGGGACGTCGAGGGGTACGAGCAGTACTTC.

This chain uses TRBV7-2 with TRBJ1-1, with D unresolved. This CDR3 comprises 12 residues. V was pared by 10 bases and J by 10 bases, with 19 bases between. Germline V gene data show CDR1 as SGHTA and CDR2 as FQGNSA. The CDR3 sequence: CANSDRPVAAFF. CDR3 nucleotides: TGTGCCAACTCGGACCGACCTGTCGCAGCTTTCTTT.

CDR3 DNA: TGTGCCAGCAGCCCCCTAGGACAGGGGTGGACAGATACGCAGTATTTT. Translation: CASSPLGQGWTDTQYF. This chain links TRBV11-2 with TRBJ2-3; 9 bases are a match to TRBD1. Unmatched junction bases numbered 9, after V lost 5 bases and J lost 3 bases. CDR1 and CDR2 from the germline V gene are SGHAT and FQNNGV. The CDR3 is 16 amino acids.

The chain couples TRBV29-1 to TRBJ1-1; a possible D gene is TRBD1 (5 bases). Trimming took off 6 bases at V and 7 bases at J, with 12 bases between the two ends. The CDR3 length is 11 residues. Germline CDR1 is SQVTM and CDR2 is ANQGSEA. The CDR3 DNA reads as TGCAGCGTCAGGACAAGCTTTGAAGCTTTCTTT. Protein: CSVRTSFEAFF. Based on the CDR3 plus reference TRBV29-1 and TRBJ1-1, the full variable domain is SAVISQKPSRDICQRGTSLTIQCQVDSQVTMMFWYRQQPGQSLTLIATANQGSEATYESGFVIDKFPISRPNLTFSTLTVSNMSPEDSSIYLCSVRTSFEAFFGQGTRLTVV.

The chain joins TRBV6-4 to TRBJ1-1; D gene uncertain. The CDR3 loop spans 13 amino acids. Germline V gives CDR1 MRHNA, CDR2 SNTAGT. V lost 5 bases to trimming and J lost 1 base, with 8 bases between them. CDR3 in amino acids: CASSFGENTEAFF. DNA of the CDR3: TGTGCCAGCAGTTTTGGGGAGAACACTGAAGCTTTCTTT.

This clone has only a few counts. The V and J genes are TRBV7-2 and TRBJ2-3, with TRBD2 matching 7 bases. With 5 bases clipped from V and 8 bases from J, the junction kept 19 bases outside the gene matches. CDR3 length: 17 amino acids. CDR1 and CDR2 from the germline V gene are SGHTA and FQGNSA. This CDR3 reads CASSGKAWTPTGGTQYF. CDR3 in DNA: TGTGCCAGCAGCGGTAAGGCTTGGACCCCAACGGGGGGTACGCAGTATTTT. Supplemented by reference TRBV7-2 and TRBJ2-3, the full variable domain reads GAGVSQSPSNKVTEKGKDVELRCDPISGHTALYWYRQSLGQGLEFLIYFQGNSAPDKSGLPSDRFSAERTGGSVSTLTIQRTQQEDSAVYLCASSGKAWTPTGGTQYFGPGTRLTVL.

This clone has only a few counts. The chain couples TRBV7-3 to TRBJ2-3; D not certain. Trimming removed 5 bases at V and 5 bases at J, with 11 bases between. Germline CDR1 and CDR2: SGHTA and FQGTGA. This CDR3 has 13 amino acids. The CDR3 nucleotides read TGTGCCAGCAGCCGTAAATCCGGAGATACGCAGTATTTT. The encoded protein is CASSRKSGDTQYF. The variable domain in full, completed from reference TRBV7-3 and TRBJ2-3, reads GAGVSQTPSNKVTEKGKYVELRCDPISGHTALYWYRQSLGQGPEFLIYFQGTGAADDSGLPNDRFFAVRPEGSVSTLKIQRTERGDSAVYLCASSRKSGDTQYFGPGTRLTVL.

This clone has just a few counts. This chain links TRBV11-1 with TRBJ1-1; D remains unclear. The CDR3 runs 14 residues. Germline assignment: CDR1 SGHAT and CDR2 FQDESV (reference sequence). The germline V and J ends were trimmed by 1 base and 1 base, with 7 bases remaining between them. The CDR3 bases are TGTGCCAGCAGCTTAGTGGGAGGGAACACTGAAGCTTTCTTT. Its translation is CASSLVGGNTEAFF.

This clone was detected ten times or more. This CDR3 reads CASSLPGLDVTDTQYF. For the CDR3, the DNA is TGTGCCAGCAGCTTGCCGGGACTCGACGTGACAGATACGCAGTATTTT. This chain links TRBV5-6 with TRBJ2-3, with a tentative D call TRBD2 (6 bases). Between the trimmed V and J ends, which lost 1 base and 3 bases, there was a span of 15 bases. Germline CDR1 reads SGHDT; CDR2 reads YYEEEE. This CDR3 has 16 amino acids.

The J gene is TRBJ2-5, the V gene TRBV29-1; the D gene is possibly TRBD1 (6 bases). The CDR3 sequence is 13 residues long. Trimming cost V 6 bases and J 3 bases, with 14 bases left between them. Per the germline V gene, CDR1 is SQVTM and CDR2 is ANQGSEA. The CDR3 DNA follows: TGCAGCGTACTGGGTGCAGGGGAAGAGACCCAGTACTTC. Its translation: CSVLGAGEETQYF. Variable domain in full (rest from reference TRBV29-1 and TRBJ2-5): SAVISQKPSRDICQRGTSLTIQCQVDSQVTMMFWYRQQPGQSLTLIATANQGSEATYESGFVIDKFPISRPNLTFSTLTVSNMSPEDSSIYLCSVLGAGEETQYFGPGTRLLVL.

In its sample, this clone was seen once. The rearrangement links TRBV28 to TRBJ1-6; D remains unclear. This CDR3 contains 11 residues. Germline CDR1 and CDR2: MDHEN and SYDVKM. Trimming cost V 3 bases and J 14 bases, with 8 bases left between them. The CDR3 reads CASSFGQTLHF. The DNA for the CDR3 is TGTGCCAGCAGTTTCGGCCAAACCCTCCACTTT. Complete variable domain (other parts from reference TRBV28 and TRBJ1-6): DVKVTQSSRYLVKRTGEKVFLECVQDMDHENMFWYRQDPGLGLRLIYFSYDVKMKEKGDIPEGYSVSREKKERFSLILESASTNQTSMYLCASSFGQTLHFGNGTRLTVT.

The gene calls are TRBV5-6 and TRBJ1-2; D possibly corresponds to TRBD1 (5 bases). V was cut by 1 base and J by 4 bases, with 11 bases left in between. CDR3 length: 14 amino acids. Germline loops: CDR1 SGHDT, CDR2 YYEEEE. The CDR3 DNA reads as TGTGCCAGCAGCTTGCAGGGACTGCTCTATGGCTACACCTTC. It encodes CASSLQGLLYGYTF.

The chain links TRBV6-1 to TRBJ1-2; no clear D gene. The CDR3 sequence is 13 residues long. V lost 8 bases to trimming and J lost 3 bases, with 13 bases between them. CDR1 is MNHNS, CDR2 SASEGT, per germline. The DNA of the CDR3 is TGTGCCAGCGAGGTCGGGCATTACTATGGCTACACCTTC. This codes for CASEVGHYYGYTF.

The J gene is TRBJ1-2, the V gene TRBV30; tentative D call: TRBD1 (5 bases). This CDR3 is built from 13 residues. Trimming pared 3 bases from V and 7 bases from J, leaving 15 bases between. CDR1 GTSNPN and CDR2 SVGIG come from the germline V gene (reference sequence). CDR3 loop: CAWSPRVRGGYTF. The DNA for the CDR3 is TGTGCCTGGAGCCCCCGTGTTAGGGGTGGCTACACCTTC. Combining the CDR3 with reference TRBV30 and TRBJ1-2 gives the whole variable domain SQTIHQWPATLVQPVGSPLSLECTVEGTSNPNLYWYRQAAGRGLQLLFYSVGIGQISSEVPQNLSASRPQDRQFILSSKKLLLSDSGFYLCAWSPRVRGGYTFGSGTRLTVV.

The J gene is TRBJ1-1, the V gene TRBV29-1; D is undetermined. Trimming took 2 bases from V and 0 from J, leaving 4 bases between them. This CDR3 comprises 12 residues. CDR1 and CDR2 (germline): SQVTM, ANQGSEA. The CDR3 here is CSVERLNTEAFF. Here the CDR3 DNA reads TGCAGCGTTGAACGCCTGAACACTGAAGCTTTCTTT.

The CDR3 region has the DNA TGTGCCACCAGCAGATACCAAGAGACCCAGTACTTC. Its protein is CATSRYQETQYF. The chain recombines TRBV15 with TRBJ2-5, with no clear D. Trimming took off 2 bases at V and 0 bases at J, with 1 base between the two ends. Germline V lookup: CDR1 LNHNV, CDR2 YYDKDF (reference sequence). CDR3 length equals 12 residues.

This clone was counted a few times. This sequence joins TRBV9 and TRBJ2-5; D is tentatively TRBD1 or TRBD2 (5 bases each). The V gene lost 4 bases and the J gene lost 1 base, with 11 bases spanning the gap. Germline-derived CDR1 and CDR2 are SGDLS and YYNGEE. The CDR3 contains 14 residues. The CDR3 bases are TGTGCCAGCAGCCTAGAGGGGCGCCAAGAGACCCAGTACTTC. Its translation: CASSLEGRQETQYF.